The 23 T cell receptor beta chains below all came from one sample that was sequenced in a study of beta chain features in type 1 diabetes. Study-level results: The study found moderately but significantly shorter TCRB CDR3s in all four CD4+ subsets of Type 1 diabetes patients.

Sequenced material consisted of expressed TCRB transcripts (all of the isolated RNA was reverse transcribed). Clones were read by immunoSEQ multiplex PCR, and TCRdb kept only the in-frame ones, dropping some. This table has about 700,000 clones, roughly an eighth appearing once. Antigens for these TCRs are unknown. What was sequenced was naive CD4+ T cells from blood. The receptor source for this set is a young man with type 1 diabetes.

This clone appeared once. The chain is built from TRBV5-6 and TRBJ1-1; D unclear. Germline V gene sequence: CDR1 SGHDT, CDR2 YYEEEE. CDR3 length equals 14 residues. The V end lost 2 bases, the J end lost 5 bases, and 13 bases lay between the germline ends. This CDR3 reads CASSFGVVGTEAFF. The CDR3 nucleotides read TGTGCCAGCAGCTTCGGGGTCGTGGGGACTGAAGCTTTCTTT.

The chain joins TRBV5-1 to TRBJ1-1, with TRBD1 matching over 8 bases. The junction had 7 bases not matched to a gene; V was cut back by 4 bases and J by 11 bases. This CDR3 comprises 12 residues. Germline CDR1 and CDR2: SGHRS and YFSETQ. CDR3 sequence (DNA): TGCGCCAGCAGCGAGACAGGGGATGGGGCTTTCTTT. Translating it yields CASSETGDGAFF.

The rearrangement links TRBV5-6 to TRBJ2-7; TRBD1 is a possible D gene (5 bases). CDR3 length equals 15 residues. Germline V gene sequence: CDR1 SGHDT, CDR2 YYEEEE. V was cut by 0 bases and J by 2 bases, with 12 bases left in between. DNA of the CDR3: TGTGCCAGCAGCTTGGAGGGGTGGATGGCCTACGAGCAGTACTTC. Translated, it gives CASSLEGWMAYEQYF.

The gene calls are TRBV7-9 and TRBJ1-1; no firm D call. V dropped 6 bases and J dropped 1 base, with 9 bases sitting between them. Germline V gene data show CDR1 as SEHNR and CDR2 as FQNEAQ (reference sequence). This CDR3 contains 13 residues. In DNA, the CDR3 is TGTGCCAGCAGTCCTACAGCGAACACTGAAGCTTTCTTT. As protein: CASSPTANTEAFF. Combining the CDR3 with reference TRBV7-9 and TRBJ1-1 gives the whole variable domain DTGVSQNPRHKITKRGQNVTFRCDPISEHNRLYWYRQTLGQGPEFLTYFQNEAQLEKSRLLSDRFSAERPKGSFSTLEIQRTEQGDSAMYLCASSPTANTEAFFGQGTRLTVV.

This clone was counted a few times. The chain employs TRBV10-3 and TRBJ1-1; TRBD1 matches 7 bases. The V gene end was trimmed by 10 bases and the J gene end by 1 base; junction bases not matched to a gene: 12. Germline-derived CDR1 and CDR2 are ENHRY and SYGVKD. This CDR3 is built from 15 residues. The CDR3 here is CATEQLQGENTEAFF. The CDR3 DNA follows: TGTGCCACGGAGCAACTCCAGGGGGAGAACACTGAAGCTTTCTTT.

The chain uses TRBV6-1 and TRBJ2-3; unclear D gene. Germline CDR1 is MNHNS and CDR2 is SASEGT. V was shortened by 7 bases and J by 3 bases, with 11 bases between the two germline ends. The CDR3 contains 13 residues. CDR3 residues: CASIQAGTDTQYF. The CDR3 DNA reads TGTGCCAGCATTCAGGCTGGGACAGATACGCAGTATTTT.

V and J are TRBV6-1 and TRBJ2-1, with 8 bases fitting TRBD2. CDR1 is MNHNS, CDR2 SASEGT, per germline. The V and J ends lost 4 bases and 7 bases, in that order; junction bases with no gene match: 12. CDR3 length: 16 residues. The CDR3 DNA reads TGTGCCAGCAGTGTCCAAACCGGACTAGCCCAAAATGAGCAGTTCTTC. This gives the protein CASSVQTGLAQNEQFF.

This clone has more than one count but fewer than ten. The CDR3 nucleotides are TGTGCCAGCAGGTTGGCGACAGGGGGCTTCGAAGCTTTCTTT. Translating it yields CASRLATGGFEAFF. The chain uses TRBV7-9 and TRBJ1-1, with 10 bases that match TRBD1. The junction had 9 bases not matched to a gene; V was cut back by 6 bases and J by 8 bases. The CDR3 has 14 residues. Germline V gene data show CDR1 as SEHNR and CDR2 as FQNEAQ (reference sequence).

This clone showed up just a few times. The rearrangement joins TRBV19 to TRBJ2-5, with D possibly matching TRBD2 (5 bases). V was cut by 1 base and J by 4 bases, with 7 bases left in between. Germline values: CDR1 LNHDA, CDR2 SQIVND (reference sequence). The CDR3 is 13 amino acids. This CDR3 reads CASSIGGAETQYF. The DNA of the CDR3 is TGTGCCAGTAGTATAGGGGGAGCAGAGACCCAGTACTTC.

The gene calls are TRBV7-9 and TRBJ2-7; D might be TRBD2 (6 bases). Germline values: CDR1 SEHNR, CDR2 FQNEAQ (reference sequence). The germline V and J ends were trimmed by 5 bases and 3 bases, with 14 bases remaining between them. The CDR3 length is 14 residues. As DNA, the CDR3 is TGTGCCAGCAGCGGACGAACAGCGGGCTACGAGCAGTACTTC. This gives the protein CASSGRTAGYEQYF.

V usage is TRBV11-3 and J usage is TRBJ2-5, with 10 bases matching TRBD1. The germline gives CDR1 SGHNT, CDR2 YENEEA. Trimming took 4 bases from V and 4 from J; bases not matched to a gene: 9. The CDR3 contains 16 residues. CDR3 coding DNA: TGTGCCAGCAGCTCCCGGGACAGGGGAGACGGAGAGACCCAGTACTTC. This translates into CASSSRDRGDGETQYF.

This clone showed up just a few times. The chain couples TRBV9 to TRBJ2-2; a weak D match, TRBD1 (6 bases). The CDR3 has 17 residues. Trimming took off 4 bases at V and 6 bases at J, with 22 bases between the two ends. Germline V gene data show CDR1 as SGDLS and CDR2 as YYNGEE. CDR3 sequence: CASSPLGTPRDAGELFF. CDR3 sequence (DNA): TGTGCCAGCAGCCCTTTGGGGACACCCCGAGACGCCGGGGAGCTGTTTTTT.

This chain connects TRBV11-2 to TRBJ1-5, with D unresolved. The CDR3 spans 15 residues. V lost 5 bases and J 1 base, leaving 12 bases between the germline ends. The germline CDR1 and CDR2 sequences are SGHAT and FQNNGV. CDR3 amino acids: CASSPGSSSNQPQHF. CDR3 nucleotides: TGTGCCAGCAGCCCGGGCAGTTCAAGCAATCAGCCCCAGCATTTT.

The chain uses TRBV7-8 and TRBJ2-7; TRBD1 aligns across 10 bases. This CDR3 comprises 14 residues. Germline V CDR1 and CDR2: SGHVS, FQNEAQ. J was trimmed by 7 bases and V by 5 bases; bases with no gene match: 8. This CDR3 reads CASSIDRGRIEQYF. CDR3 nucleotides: TGTGCCAGCAGCATTGACAGGGGGCGAATTGAGCAGTACTTC.

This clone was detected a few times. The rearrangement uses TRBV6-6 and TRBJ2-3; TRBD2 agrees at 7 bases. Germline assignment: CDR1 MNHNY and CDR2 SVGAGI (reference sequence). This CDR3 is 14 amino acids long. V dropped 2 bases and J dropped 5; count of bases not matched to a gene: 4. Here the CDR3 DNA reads TGTGCCAGCAGTTACGGGAGGGCAAGAGATACGCAGTATTTT. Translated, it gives CASSYGRARDTQYF.

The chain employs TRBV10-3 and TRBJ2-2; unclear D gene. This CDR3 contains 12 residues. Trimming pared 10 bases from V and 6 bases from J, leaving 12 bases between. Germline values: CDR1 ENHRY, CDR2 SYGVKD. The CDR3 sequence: CANQGSAGELFF. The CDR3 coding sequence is TGTGCCAATCAAGGGTCCGCCGGGGAGCTGTTTTTT.

CDR3 DNA sequence: TGTGCCAGCAGGATTACAGGAAACTATGGCTACACCTTC. It yields the protein CASRITGNYGYTF. The rearrangement joins TRBV5-6 to TRBJ1-2; weak D call: TRBD1 (5 bases). Trimming cost V 5 bases and J 2 bases, with 10 bases left between them. CDR3 length: 13 residues. Germline CDR1 and CDR2: SGHDT and YYEEEE.

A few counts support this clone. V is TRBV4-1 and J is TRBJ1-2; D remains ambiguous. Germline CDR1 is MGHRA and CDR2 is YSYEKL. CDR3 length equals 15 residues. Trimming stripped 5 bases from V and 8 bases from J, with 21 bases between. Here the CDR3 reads CASSASINQMPGYTF. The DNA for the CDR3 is TGCGCCAGCAGCGCGAGCATTAACCAGATGCCAGGCTACACCTTC.

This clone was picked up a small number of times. The CDR3: CSVSRGEPPEAFF. For the CDR3, the DNA is TGCAGCGTATCAAGGGGAGAGCCGCCTGAAGCTTTCTTT. V is TRBV29-1 and J is TRBJ1-1; D is perhaps TRBD1 (5 bases). CDR3 size: 13 residues. Germline CDR1 and CDR2: SQVTM and ANQGSEA. Trimming removed 6 bases from V and 6 bases from J, with 17 bases in between.

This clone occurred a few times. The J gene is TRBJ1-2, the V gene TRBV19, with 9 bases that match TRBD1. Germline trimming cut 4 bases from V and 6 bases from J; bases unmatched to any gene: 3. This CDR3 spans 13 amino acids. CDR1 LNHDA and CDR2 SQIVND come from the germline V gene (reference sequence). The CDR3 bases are TGTGCCAGTAGTAACCGGGACAGGGATGGCTACACCTTC. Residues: CASSNRDRDGYTF.

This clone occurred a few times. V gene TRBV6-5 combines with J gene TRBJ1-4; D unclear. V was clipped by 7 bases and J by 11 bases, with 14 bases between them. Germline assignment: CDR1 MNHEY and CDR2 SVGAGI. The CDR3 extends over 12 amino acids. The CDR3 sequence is CASTDMGEKLFF. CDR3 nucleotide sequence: TGTGCCAGCACTGACATGGGCGAGAAACTGTTTTTT.

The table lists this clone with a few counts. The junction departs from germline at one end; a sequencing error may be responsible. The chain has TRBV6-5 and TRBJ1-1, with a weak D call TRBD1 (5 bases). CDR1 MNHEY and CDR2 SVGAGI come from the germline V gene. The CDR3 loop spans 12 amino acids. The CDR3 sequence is CASSYGYRWRRF. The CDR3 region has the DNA TGTGCCAGCAGTTACGGGTACAGGTGGCGCCGCTTT.

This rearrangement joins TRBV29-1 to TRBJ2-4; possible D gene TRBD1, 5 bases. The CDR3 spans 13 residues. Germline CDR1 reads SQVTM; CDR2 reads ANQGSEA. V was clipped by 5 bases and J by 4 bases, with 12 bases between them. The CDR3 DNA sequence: TGCAGCGTTTTCGACAGCGATAAAAACATTCAGTACTTC. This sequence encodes CSVFDSDKNIQYF.